The entry that follows covers one T cell receptor (beta chain) sequence. This entry comes from a study of PD-L1 blockade in urothelial cancer. Sequencing was performed with immunoSEQ multiplex PCR; in TCRdb, only in-frame clones are kept and a portion is missing. The profile shows 50,000 to 65,000 clones, around 81% of them singletons. Noted time point: pretreatment peripheral blood. Each patient gave between 1 and 8 samples, pretreatment and on-treatment. Per the germline V gene, CDR1 is SGHTA and CDR2 is FQGNSA. The length of the CDR3 is 15 residues. Trimming at V came to 3 bases and at J to 10 bases, leaving 9 bases not matched to a gene.

The rearrangement uses TRBV7-2 and TRBJ2-1, with 10 bases matching TRBD2. The sequencing here drew on PBMCs, taken around atezolizumab (anti-PD-L1) treatment. The sequence was collected from a man aged 70-80 years with urothelial cancer. CDR3 DNA: TGTGCCAGCAGCTTTCGCCTAGCGGGAGTAAACGAGCAGTTCTTC. This translates into CASSFRLAGVNEQFF.